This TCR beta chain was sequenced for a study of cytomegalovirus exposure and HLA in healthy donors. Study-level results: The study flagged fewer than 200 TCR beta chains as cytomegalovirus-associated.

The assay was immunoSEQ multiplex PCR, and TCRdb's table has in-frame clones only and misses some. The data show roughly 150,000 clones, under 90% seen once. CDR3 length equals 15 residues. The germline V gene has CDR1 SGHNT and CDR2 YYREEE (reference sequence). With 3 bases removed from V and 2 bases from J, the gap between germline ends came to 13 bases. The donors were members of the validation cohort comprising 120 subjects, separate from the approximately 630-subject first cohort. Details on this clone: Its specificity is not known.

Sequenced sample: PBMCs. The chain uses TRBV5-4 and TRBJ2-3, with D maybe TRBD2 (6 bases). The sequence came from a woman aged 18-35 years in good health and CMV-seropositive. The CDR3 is CASSSYGRNTDTQYF. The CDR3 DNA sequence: TGTGCCAGCAGCTCATACGGGAGAAACACAGATACGCAGTATTTT.